This T cell receptor beta chain was profiled in a study of CD8+ T cells in alopecia areata (dated by TCRdb to between 2017 and 2018). For context, the study as a whole: Treated patients were enrolled in an open-label pilot trial of oral tofacitinib at 5 to 10 mg twice daily for moderate-to-severe alopecia areata. Tofacitinib was administered for 6 to 18 months, and 6 months of follow-up off drug were then conducted to assess delayed response and recurrence. To study T cell clonal expansion in alopecia areata, the researchers applied high-throughput TCRbeta sequencing to both the C3H/HeJ mouse model and human patients. Scalp tissue and sorted CD4+ and CD8+ peripheral blood T cells from patchy and totalis/universalis alopecia areata patients and from healthy controls were covered by human TCRbeta sequencing. Biopsies were taken from tofacitinib-treated patients at baseline and again at 4 and 24 weeks into treatment, and several of those patients also had a later scalp biopsy. Scalp clonality was compared among normal scalp (n=4), patchy alopecia areata scalp (n=8), and alopecia totalis/universalis scalp (n=8). The RNA source kit depended on sample type: the PAXgene miRNA kit for fixed scalp, the miRNeasy kit for PBMCs, and the RNeasy kit for mouse skin. immunoSEQ multiplex PCR using 35 Vbeta forward primers and 13 Jbeta reverse primers was used to amplify TCRbeta CDR3 regions.

Receptor amplification or capture employed the immunoSEQ multiplex PCR assay. RNA was extracted from all samples and reverse transcribed into cDNA, which served as template for TCR sequencing. First-strand cDNA was synthesized using SuperScript III with a 2:1 mix of oligo-dT and random hexamers. A synthetic immune receptor repertoire was used to measure amplification bias, and any remaining bias was corrected computationally. The original pipeline was this. After raw reads were preprocessed to remove errors, the CDR3 was defined following IMGT conventions as running from the conserved cysteine to phenylalanine. Clonality was calculated as 1 minus Shannon entropy normalized by log2 of the number of productive unique TCRs. Scalp TCRbeta sequences were cross-referenced with sorted blood CD4 and CD8 repertoires so that the CD4 or CD8 identity of scalp clones could be inferred. Not all clones reach the TCRdb copy of this immuneACCESS table, which keeps in-frame sequences only. Checked studies attribute under half of the gap to unresolved V genes and leave the rest unexplained. Clone size and V and J calls were adopted from that table, with D and trimming inferred from the DNA. The sample yields about 91,000 clones; about 40% were counted once. The leading ten clones occupy about 0.79% of the sample.

Lesional scalp punch biopsies and peripheral blood were obtained from alopecia areata patients. PBMCs were separated by density centrifugation and stained for CD3, CD4 and CD8, after which CD4+ and CD8+ T cells were sorted on a FACSAria. Study-level results and caveats: Compared with normal scalp, lesional scalp, particularly in alopecia totalis/universalis, had higher clonality and more expanded CD8+ clones, which suggests antigenic drive. Unlike mouse skin, which is dominated by gammadelta T cells, normal human skin has resident alphabeta T cells that are also sequenced, and this complicates analysis of the scalp TCR repertoire. Shared TCR sequences between patients were less evident than in mice, which may be partly attributable to HLA diversity in the patient population.

This clone was seen only a few times. Its antigen specificity is not known. No clone much larger than this one lies a single base away; base qualities are absent. Reading the germline V gene gives CDR1 SQVTM and CDR2 ANQGSEA. Including the terminal cysteine and phenylalanine, the CDR3 comprises 12 residues. The only DNA kept is the CDR3, 36 bases in frame from the first base. The V and J ends are trimmed by 6 bases and 2 bases, leaving 9 bases between them. The TCR comes from a human donor with alopecia areata. The chain joins TRBV29-1 to TRBJ2-3, with no confident D gene call. Sequenced sample: CD4+ T cells sorted from blood. The CDR3 protein sequence reads: CSVSQNTDTQYF. At the DNA level, the sequence is TGCAGCGTCAGCCAAAACACAGATACGCAGTATTTT.